The sequence of this TCR beta chain was determined in a study of blood T cells in healthy people across ages. As for the study in general: Capturing about one barcoded beta molecule per two T cells was achieved by template switching.

Germline CDR1 and CDR2: LGHNA and YSLEER. Trimming left V 2 bases short and J 4 bases short, with 11 bases between. CDR3 length: 15 amino acids. Each of the donors had roughly 9.3 milliliters of peripheral blood drawn into EDTA-treated Vacutainer tubes. Using a J-beta primer mix together with a sample-barcoded 5' primer, a second PCR was run for about 6 to 12 cycles. MiXCR, applied by TCRdb to the 5' RACE reads, yields one record per CDR3 protein. The sample shows roughly 1,300,000 distinct CDR3 sequences, approximately 60% of them seen only once. The TCR was taken from a young man in good health. Source material: blood. This rearrangement joins TRBV4-3 to TRBJ2-2; D is unclear. In nucleotides, the CDR3 is TGCGCCAGCAGCCAACAAGGGCCAGGCACCGGGGAGCTGTTTTTT. It specifies CASSQQGPGTGELFF.